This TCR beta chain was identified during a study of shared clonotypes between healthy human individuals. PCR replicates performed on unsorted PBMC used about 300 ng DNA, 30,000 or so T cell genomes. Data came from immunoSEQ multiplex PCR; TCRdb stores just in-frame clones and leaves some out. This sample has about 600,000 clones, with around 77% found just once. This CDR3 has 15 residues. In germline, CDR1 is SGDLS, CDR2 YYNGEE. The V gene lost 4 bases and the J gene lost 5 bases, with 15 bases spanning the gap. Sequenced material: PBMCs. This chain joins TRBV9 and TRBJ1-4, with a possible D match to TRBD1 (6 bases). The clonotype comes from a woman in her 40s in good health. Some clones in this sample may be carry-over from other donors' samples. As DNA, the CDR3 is TGTGCCAGCAGCTTCCGAGAGGGGGGAAATGAAAAACTGTTTTTT. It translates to CASSFREGGNEKLFF.